This passage covers 21 T cell receptor beta chains from one sample sequenced in a study of CD8 T cells in Susac syndrome. RNA, at about 0.5 to 1 ug, was reverse transcribed with random hexamers. TCRdb processed the immunoSEQ multiplex PCR reads anew with MiXCR; each CDR3 protein has one entry. Of 250,000 or so distinct CDR3 sequences listed, 90% to 95% are singletons. The material sequenced was CD4+ T cells from PBMCs. These receptors were taken from a human donor with multiple sclerosis.

This chain uses TRBV6-1 with TRBJ1-4; 7 bases match TRBD1. This CDR3 has 14 amino acids. CDR1 and CDR2 (germline): MNHNS, SASEGT. V lost 6 bases, J lost 7 bases, and 8 bases stayed unmatched. As DNA, the CDR3 is TGTGCCAGCAGCCCCGACAGGGCGAGTGAAAAACTGTTTTTT. Its protein product is CASSPDRASEKLFF.

The J gene is TRBJ1-2, the V gene TRBV20-1, with no clear D. The CDR3 spans 11 residues. V was trimmed by 3 bases and J by 10 bases, leaving 12 bases between them. The V gene's germline CDR1 is DFQATT and CDR2 SNEGSKA (reference sequence). Here the CDR3 DNA reads TGCAGTGCTAGCCGCGGACCTGACTACACCTTC. Protein product: CSASRGPDYTF.

This rearrangement joins TRBV7-2 to TRBJ2-5; D ambiguous. The ends were cut back, 5 bases at V and 1 base at J, with 17 bases in the middle. CDR3 length equals 16 residues. Germline V CDR1 and CDR2: SGHTA, FQGNSA. The CDR3 region is CASSTGGLNRQETQYF. DNA for the CDR3: TGTGCCAGCAGCACGGGCGGCCTCAATCGCCAAGAGACCCAGTACTTC.

The genes are TRBV20-1 and TRBJ1-6; the D gene is possibly TRBD1 (6 bases). The CDR3 covers 14 residues. The germline CDR1 and CDR2 sequences are DFQATT and SNEGSKA (reference sequence). The V end lost 6 bases, the J end lost 4 bases, and 13 bases lay between the germline ends. The CDR3 DNA follows: TGCAGTGCCCAGCCCAGGGGTTATAATTCACCCCTCCACTTT. This sequence encodes CSAQPRGYNSPLHF.

The chain carries TRBV9 and TRBJ1-3; no clear D gene. V lost 3 bases and J 0 bases, leaving 13 bases between the germline ends. The CDR3 extends over 16 amino acids. The germline V gene has CDR1 SGDLS and CDR2 YYNGEE. The DNA for the CDR3 is TGTGCCAGCAGCGCCCTGGACTGGAGCTCTGGAAACACCATATATTTT. This translates into CASSALDWSSGNTIYF.

CDR3 protein: CASGQGAGQPQHF. The CDR3 DNA reads as TGTGCCTCTGGACAGGGGGCTGGACAGCCCCAGCATTTT. The V gene is TRBV24-1, the J gene TRBJ1-5; TRBD1 matches 11 bases. Germline loops: CDR1 KGHDR, CDR2 SFDVKD. The CDR3 is 13 amino acids. The V segment lost 12 bases and the J segment 7 bases; nucleotides outside the gene matches: 7.

The chain employs TRBV6-6 and TRBJ2-1, with 8 bases matching TRBD2. The V and J ends lost 4 bases and 5 bases, in that order; junction bases with no gene match: 7. Germline V CDR1 and CDR2: MNHNY, SVGAGI (reference sequence). This CDR3 has 15 amino acids. This CDR3 reads CASSSSGSGNNEQFF. CDR3 bases: TGTGCCAGCAGTTCAAGCGGGAGTGGGAACAATGAGCAGTTCTTC.

The chain combines TRBV12-5 with TRBJ1-5, with D unresolved. Trimming took off 1 base at V and 9 bases at J, with 7 bases between the two ends. In germline, CDR1 is LGHNT, CDR2 FRNRAP. The CDR3 runs to 12 residues. CDR3: CASGLEPGPQHF. DNA of the CDR3: TGTGCTAGTGGTTTGGAACCTGGGCCCCAGCATTTT.

This chain connects TRBV2 to TRBJ1-2, with no clear D. Germline assignment: CDR1 SNHLY and CDR2 FYNNEI. The CDR3 is made up of 14 amino acids. Trimming cost V 2 bases and J 6 bases, with 13 bases left between them. The CDR3 DNA sequence: TGTGCCAGCAGTGAACCCGGACGGGGAGATGGCTACACCTTC. Translating it yields CASSEPGRGDGYTF.

The chain joins TRBV28 to TRBJ2-7; 11 nucleotides match TRBD2. The CDR3 totals 15 residues. The ends lost 3 bases at V and 1 base at J; junction bases unmatched: 2. The V gene's germline CDR1 is MDHEN and CDR2 SYDVKM. In nucleotides, the CDR3 is TGTGCCAGCAGTTTCCGACTAGCGGGGTCCTACGAGCAGTACTTC. Translated, it gives CASSFRLAGSYEQYF.

The V and J genes are TRBV2 and TRBJ1-2; D unresolved. The germline CDR1 and CDR2 sequences are SNHLY and FYNNEI. V lost 4 bases and J lost 2, with 8 bases in between. This CDR3 comprises 13 residues. The CDR3 protein is CASSGDGNYGYTF. The CDR3 DNA reads TGTGCCAGCAGTGGTGACGGGAACTATGGCTACACCTTC.

V is TRBV3-1 and J is TRBJ2-1; TRBD2 agrees at 12 bases. CDR1 is LGHDT, CDR2 YNNKEL, per germline (reference sequence). The CDR3 runs 14 residues. J gave up 5 bases and V 6 bases, and 2 bases lay outside the gene matches. The CDR3 sequence is CASRLAGGNNEQFF. The CDR3 DNA is TGTGCCAGCAGGCTAGCGGGAGGGAACAATGAGCAGTTCTTC.

CDR3 nucleotide sequence: TGTGCCAGCAGTTTGACGCTTCAGCCCCAGCATTTT. This sequence encodes CASSLTLQPQHF. The rearrangement joins TRBV12-3 or TRBV12-4 to TRBJ1-5; no clear D gene. V was clipped by 3 bases and J by 6 bases, with 6 bases between them. CDR3 length: 12 amino acids.

The chain couples TRBV5-6 to TRBJ1-2, with 11 nucleotides matching TRBD1. CDR3 length equals 14 residues. CDR1 is SGHDT and CDR2 is YYEEEE in the germline V gene. Germline trimming cut 4 bases from V and 7 bases from J; bases unmatched to any gene: 6. CDR3 loop: CASSTGQGAGGYTF. The CDR3 DNA reads as TGTGCCAGCAGCACCGGACAGGGGGCGGGTGGCTACACCTTC.

The rearrangement uses TRBV24-1 and TRBJ2-2, with D uncertain. CDR1 KGHDR and CDR2 SFDVKD come from the germline V gene. V was clipped by 4 bases and J by 5 bases, with 10 bases between them. This CDR3 spans 14 amino acids. CDR3: CATSDSSWTGELFF. Written as DNA, the CDR3 is TGTGCCACCAGTGACTCCTCTTGGACCGGGGAGCTGTTTTTT.

The V call is TRBV29-1, the J call TRBJ1-5; a possible D gene is TRBD1 (5 bases). V lost 4 bases, J lost 2 bases, and 12 bases lay in between. CDR3 length: 14 amino acids. Germline V gene data show CDR1 as SQVTM and CDR2 as ANQGSEA. The CDR3 nucleotides are TGCAGCGTTGGGGGGATTGGTGGCAATCAGCCCCAGCATTTT. The encoded protein is CSVGGIGGNQPQHF.

This chain joins TRBV5-6 and TRBJ2-7; D gene unclear. The CDR3 loop spans 12 amino acids. V lost 6 bases and J lost 6, with 13 bases in between. In germline, CDR1 is SGHDT, CDR2 YYEEEE. The chain's CDR3 is CASNAAPFEQYF. Here the CDR3 DNA reads TGTGCCAGCAATGCGGCACCCTTCGAGCAGTACTTC.

The chain is built from TRBV11-2 and TRBJ2-7, with D maybe TRBD2 (5 bases). The CDR3 is 16 residues long. V was cut by 5 bases and J by 0 bases, with 17 bases left in between. The germline CDR1 and CDR2 sequences are SGHAT and FQNNGV. Here the CDR3 reads CASSRRCNVHSYEQYV. CDR3 nucleotides: TGTGCCAGCAGCCGGAGGTGTAACGTTCACTCCTACGAGCAGTACGTC.

The genes are TRBV23-1 and TRBJ2-6; 7 bases line up with TRBD1. TRBV23-1 is filed as an ORF, its function uncertain. V shed 0 bases, J shed 2 bases, and the junction held 13 bases outside the gene matches. The CDR3 is 20 residues long. The CDR3: CASSQSGDRDCLTGANVLTF. CDR3 bases: TGCGCCAGCAGTCAATCGGGAGACAGGGATTGCCTAACTGGGGCCAACGTCCTGACTTTC.

Here the CDR3 reads CAWTQRYNEQFF. In DNA form, the CDR3 reads TGTGCCTGGACACAGCGGTACAATGAGCAGTTCTTC. V gene TRBV30 combines with J gene TRBJ2-1; D perhaps matches TRBD2 (5 bases). Trimming removed 4 bases at V and 4 bases at J, with 8 bases between. Looked up from germline, CDR1 is GTSNPN and CDR2 is SVGIG (reference sequence). CDR3 length: 12 amino acids.

This sequence joins TRBV12-3 or TRBV12-4 and TRBJ1-1, with D perhaps TRBD1 (5 bases). The CDR3 covers 14 residues. V gave up 3 bases and J gave up 5 bases, with 13 bases separating them. The CDR3 region has the DNA TGTGCCAGCAGTTTTGGGGGAATCTGGACTGAAGCTTTCTTT. Its translation is CASSFGGIWTEAFF.